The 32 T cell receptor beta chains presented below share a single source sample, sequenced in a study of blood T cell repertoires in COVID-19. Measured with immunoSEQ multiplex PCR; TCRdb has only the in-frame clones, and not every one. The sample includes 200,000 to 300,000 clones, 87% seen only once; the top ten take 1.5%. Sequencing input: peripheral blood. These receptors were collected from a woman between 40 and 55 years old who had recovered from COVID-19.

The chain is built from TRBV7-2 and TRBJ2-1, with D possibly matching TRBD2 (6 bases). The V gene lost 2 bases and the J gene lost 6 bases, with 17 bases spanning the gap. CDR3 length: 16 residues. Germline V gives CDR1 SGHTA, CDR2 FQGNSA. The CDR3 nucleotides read TGTGCCAGCAGCTTATTGTCGACTAGAGGGGCCAATGAGCAGTTCTTC. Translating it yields CASSLLSTRGANEQFF.

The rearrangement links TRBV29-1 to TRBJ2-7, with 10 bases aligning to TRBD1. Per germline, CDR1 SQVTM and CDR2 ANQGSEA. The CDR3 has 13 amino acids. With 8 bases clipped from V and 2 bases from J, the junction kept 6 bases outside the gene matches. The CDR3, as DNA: TGCAGCACCTCAGGACAGGGGGCCTACGAGCAGTACTTC. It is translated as CSTSGQGAYEQYF.

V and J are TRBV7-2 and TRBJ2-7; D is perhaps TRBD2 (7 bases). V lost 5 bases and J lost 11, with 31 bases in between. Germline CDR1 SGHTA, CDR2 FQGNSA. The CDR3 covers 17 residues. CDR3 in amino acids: CASSPVVLGGGGTREYF. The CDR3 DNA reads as TGTGCCAGCAGCCCCGTGGTACTTGGGGGGGGCGGTACGAGGGAGTACTTC.

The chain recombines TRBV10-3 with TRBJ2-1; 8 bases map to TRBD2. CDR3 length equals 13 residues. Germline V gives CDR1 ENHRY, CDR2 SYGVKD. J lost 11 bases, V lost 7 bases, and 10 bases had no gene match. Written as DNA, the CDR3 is TGTGCCATCAAGGGACTAGAAACCAACAAGCAGTTCTTC. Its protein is CAIKGLETNKQFF.

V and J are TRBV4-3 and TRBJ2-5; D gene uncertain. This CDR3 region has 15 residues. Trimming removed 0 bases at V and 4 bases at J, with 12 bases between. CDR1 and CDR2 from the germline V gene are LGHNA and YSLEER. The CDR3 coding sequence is TGCGCCAGCAGCCAAGATCTCGGGTATGGAGAGACCCAGTACTTC. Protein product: CASSQDLGYGETQYF.

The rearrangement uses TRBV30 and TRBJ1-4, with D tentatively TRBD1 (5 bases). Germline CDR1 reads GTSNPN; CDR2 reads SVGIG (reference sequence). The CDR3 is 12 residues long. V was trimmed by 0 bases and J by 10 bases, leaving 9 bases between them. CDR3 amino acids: CAWSVAGGKLFF. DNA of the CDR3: TGTGCCTGGAGTGTAGCGGGGGGAAAACTGTTTTTT.

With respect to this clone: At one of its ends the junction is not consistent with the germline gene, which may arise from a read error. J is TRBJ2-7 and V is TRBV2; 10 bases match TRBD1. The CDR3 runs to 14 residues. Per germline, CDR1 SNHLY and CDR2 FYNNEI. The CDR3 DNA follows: TGTGCCAGCGTCCCGGGACAGGGGACCTACGAGCAGTATTTC. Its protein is CASVPGQGTYEQYF.

The CDR3 region is CASSARIAGAAYEQYF. DNA for the CDR3: TGTGCCAGCAGTGCCCGTATAGCGGGGGCTGCCTACGAGCAGTACTTC. V is TRBV6-1 and J is TRBJ2-7; 9 positions agree with TRBD2. CDR3 length: 16 residues. The ends lost 4 bases at V and 2 bases at J; junction bases unmatched: 9. CDR1 is MNHNS and CDR2 is SASEGT in the germline V gene.

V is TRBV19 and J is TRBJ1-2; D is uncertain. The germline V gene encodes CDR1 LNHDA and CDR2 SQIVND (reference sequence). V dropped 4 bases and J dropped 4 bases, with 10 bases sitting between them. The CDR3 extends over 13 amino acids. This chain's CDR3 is CASSSGGSYGYTF. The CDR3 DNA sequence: TGTGCCAGTAGTAGTGGTGGCAGCTATGGCTACACCTTC.

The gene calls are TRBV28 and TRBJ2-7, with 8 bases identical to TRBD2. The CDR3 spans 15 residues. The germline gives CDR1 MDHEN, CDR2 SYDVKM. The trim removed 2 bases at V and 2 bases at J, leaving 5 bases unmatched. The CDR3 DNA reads TGTGCCAGCAGTTTACCGGGGGGGATACCCTACGAGCAGTACTTC. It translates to CASSLPGGIPYEQYF.

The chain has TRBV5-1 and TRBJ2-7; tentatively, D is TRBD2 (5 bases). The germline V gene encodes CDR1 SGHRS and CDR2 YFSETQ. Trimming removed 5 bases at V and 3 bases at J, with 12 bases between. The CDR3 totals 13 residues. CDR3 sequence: CASREEPYYEQYF. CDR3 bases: TGCGCCAGCAGGGAGGAGCCCTACTACGAGCAGTACTTC.

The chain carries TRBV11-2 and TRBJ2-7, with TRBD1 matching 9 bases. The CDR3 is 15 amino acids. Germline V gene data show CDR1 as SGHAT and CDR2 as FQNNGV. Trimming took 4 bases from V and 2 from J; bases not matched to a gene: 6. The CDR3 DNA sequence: TGTGCCAGCAGCTCCCTCACAGGGGGCCCCTACGAGCAGTACTTC. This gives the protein CASSSLTGGPYEQYF. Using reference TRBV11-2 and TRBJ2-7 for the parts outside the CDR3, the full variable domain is EAGVAQSPRYKIIEKRQSVAFWCNPISGHATLYWYQQILGQGPKLLIQFQNNGVVDDSQLPKDRFSAERLKGVDSTLKIQPAKLEDSAVYLCASSSLTGGPYEQYFGPGTRLTVT.

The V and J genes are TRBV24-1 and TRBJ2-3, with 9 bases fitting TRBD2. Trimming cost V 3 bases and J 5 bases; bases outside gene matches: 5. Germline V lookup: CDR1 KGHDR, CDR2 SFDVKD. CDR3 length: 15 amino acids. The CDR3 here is CATSDPSGVGDTQYF. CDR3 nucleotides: TGTGCCACCAGTGATCCTAGCGGGGTTGGAGATACGCAGTATTTT.

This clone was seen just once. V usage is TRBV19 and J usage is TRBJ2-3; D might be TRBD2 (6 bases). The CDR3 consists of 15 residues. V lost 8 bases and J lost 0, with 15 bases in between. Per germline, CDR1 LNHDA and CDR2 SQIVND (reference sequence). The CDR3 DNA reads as TGTGCCAGTGAGCGCGGGGCGGCGAGCACAGATACGCAGTATTTT. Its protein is CASERGAASTDTQYF.

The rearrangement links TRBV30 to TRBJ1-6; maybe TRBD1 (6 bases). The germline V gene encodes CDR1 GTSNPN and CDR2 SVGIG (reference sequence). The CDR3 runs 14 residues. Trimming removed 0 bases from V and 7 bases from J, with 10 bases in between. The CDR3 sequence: CAWSVARGNSPLHF. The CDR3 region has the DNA TGTGCCTGGAGTGTTGCCAGGGGAAATTCACCCCTCCACTTT.

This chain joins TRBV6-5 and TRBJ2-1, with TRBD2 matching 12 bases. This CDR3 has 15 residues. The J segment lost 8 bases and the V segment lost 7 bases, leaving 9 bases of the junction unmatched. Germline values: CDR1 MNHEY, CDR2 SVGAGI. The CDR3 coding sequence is TGTGCCAGCAAAAAACTAGCGGGGGGTAGGGATGAGCAGTTCTTC. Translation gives CASKKLAGGRDEQFF.

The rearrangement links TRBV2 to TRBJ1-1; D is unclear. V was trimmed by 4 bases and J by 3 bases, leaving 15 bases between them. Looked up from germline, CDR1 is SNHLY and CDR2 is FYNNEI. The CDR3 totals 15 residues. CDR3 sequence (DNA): TGTGCCAGCAGTGTTGTGAGAATCCTGGACACTGAAGCTTTCTTT. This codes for CASSVVRILDTEAFF. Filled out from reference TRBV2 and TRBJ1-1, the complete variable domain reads EPEVTQTPSHQVTQMGQEVILRCVPISNHLYFYWYRQILGQKVEFLVSFYNNEISEKSEIFDDQFSVERPDGSNFTLKIRSTKLEDSAMYFCASSVVRILDTEAFFGQGTRLTVV.

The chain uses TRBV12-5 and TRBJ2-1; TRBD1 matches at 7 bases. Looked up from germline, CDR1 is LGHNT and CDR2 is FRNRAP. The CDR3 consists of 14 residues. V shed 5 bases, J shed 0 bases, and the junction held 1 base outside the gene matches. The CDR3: CASGGTDSYNEQFF. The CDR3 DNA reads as TGTGCTAGTGGTGGGACAGACTCCTACAATGAGCAGTTCTTC.

DNA of the CDR3: TGTGCCAGCAGCTTAAGACTGTGGGCCTGGGACATGACCACAGATACGCAGTATTTT. Translating gives CASSLRLWAWDMTTDTQYF. The rearrangement links TRBV13 to TRBJ2-3; D may be TRBD1 (6 bases). The CDR3 is 19 amino acids. CDR1 and CDR2 (germline): PRHDT, FYEKMQ (reference sequence). The V end was cut by 2 bases, the J end by 2 bases, with 23 bases between.

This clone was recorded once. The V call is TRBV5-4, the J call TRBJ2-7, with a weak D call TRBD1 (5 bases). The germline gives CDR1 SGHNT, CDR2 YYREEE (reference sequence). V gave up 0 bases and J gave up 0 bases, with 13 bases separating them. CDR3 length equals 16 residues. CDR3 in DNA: TGTGCCAGCAGCTTGGACGGCAGGGCAAGCTCCTACGAGCAGTACTTC. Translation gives CASSLDGRASSYEQYF.

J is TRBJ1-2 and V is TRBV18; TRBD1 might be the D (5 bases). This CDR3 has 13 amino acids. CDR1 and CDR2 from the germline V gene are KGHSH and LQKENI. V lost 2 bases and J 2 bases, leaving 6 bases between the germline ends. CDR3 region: CASSPKGNYGYTF. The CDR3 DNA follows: TGTGCCAGCTCACCAAAGGGGAACTATGGCTACACCTTC.

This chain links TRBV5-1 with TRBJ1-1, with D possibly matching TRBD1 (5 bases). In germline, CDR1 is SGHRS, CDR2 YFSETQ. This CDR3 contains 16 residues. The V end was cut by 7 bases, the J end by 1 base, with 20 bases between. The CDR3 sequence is CASHRGGVTANTEAFF. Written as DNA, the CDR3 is TGCGCCAGCCATCGAGGAGGGGTTACCGCGAACACTGAAGCTTTCTTT.

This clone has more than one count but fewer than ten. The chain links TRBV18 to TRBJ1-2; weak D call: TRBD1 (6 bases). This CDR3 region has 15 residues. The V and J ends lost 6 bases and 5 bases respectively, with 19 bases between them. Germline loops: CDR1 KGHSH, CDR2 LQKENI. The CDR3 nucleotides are TGTGCCAGCTCCCCTGGGGATAGCCAGGGGTATGGCTACACCTTC. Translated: CASSPGDSQGYGYTF.

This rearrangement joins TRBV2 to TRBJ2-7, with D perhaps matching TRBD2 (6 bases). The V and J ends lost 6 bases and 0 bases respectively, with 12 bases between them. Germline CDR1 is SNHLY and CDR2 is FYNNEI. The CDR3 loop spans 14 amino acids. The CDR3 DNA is TGTGCCAGCAGCAGCGGGTTTAGCTCCTACGAGCAGTACTTC. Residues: CASSSGFSSYEQYF.

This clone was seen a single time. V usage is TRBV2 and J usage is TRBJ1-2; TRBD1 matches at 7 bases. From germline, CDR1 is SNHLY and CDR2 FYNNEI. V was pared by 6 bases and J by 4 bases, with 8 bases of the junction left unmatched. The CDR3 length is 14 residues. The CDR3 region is CASSGGGRSYGYTF. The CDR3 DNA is TGTGCCAGCAGCGGAGGGGGCCGCAGCTATGGCTACACCTTC.

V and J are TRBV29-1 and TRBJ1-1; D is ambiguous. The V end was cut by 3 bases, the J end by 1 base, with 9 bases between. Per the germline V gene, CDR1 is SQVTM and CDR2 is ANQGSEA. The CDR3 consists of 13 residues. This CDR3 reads CSVDGSGNTEAFF. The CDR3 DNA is TGCAGCGTTGACGGCAGCGGGAACACTGAAGCTTTCTTT.

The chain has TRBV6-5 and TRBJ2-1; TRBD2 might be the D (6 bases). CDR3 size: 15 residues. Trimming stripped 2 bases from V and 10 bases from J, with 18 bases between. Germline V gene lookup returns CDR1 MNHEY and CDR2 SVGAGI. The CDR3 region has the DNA TGTGCCAGCAGTTACGGCGGGACCCGCAGAGGGGAGCAGTTCTTC. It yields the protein CASSYGGTRRGEQFF.

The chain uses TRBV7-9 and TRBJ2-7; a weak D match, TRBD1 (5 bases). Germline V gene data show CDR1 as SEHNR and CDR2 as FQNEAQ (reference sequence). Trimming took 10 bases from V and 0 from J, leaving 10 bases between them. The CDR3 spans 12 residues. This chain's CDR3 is CANSDISYEQYF. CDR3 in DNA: TGTGCCAACTCGGACATCTCCTACGAGCAGTACTTC.

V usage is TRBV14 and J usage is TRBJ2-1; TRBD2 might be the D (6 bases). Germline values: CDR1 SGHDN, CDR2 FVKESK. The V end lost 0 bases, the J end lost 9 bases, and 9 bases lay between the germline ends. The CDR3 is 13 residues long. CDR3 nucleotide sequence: TGTGCCAGCAGCCAAGACACTAGCAGTGAGCAGTTCTTC. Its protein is CASSQDTSSEQFF. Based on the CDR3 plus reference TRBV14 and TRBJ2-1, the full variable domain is EAGVTQFPSHSVIEKGQTVTLRCDPISGHDNLYWYRRVMGKEIKFLLHFVKESKQDESGMPNNRFLAERTGGTYSTLKVQPAELEDSGVYFCASSQDTSSEQFFGPGTRLTVL.

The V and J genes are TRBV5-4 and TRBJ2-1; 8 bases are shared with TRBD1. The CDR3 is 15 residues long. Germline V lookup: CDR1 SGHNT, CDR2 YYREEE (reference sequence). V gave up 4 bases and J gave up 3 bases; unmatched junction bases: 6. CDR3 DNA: TGTGCCAGCAGCCTGGACAGGGTTTACTACAATGAGCAGTTCTTC. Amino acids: CASSLDRVYYNEQFF.

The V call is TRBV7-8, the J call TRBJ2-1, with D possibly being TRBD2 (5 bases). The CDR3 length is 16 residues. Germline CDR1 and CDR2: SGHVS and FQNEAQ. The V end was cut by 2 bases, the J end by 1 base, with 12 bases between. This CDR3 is CASSLFSSISYNEQFF. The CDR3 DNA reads TGTGCCAGCAGCTTATTCTCTAGCATATCCTACAATGAGCAGTTCTTC.

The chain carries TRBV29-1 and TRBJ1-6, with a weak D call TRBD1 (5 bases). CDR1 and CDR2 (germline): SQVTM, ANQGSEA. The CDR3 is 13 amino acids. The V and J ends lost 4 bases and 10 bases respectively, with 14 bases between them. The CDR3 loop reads CSVAGEIGSPLHF. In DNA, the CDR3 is TGCAGCGTTGCGGGGGAGATAGGGTCACCCCTCCACTTT.